The 22 T cell receptor beta chains below were found in one sample sequenced in a study of blood T cell repertoires in COVID-19. The protocol was immunoSEQ multiplex PCR, while the TCRdb copy is restricted to in-frame clones and leaves out a portion. The data hold fewer than 250,000 clones, with approximately 78% observed a single time. The sequenced sample consisted of peripheral blood. The source is a woman aged 80 or over with acute or convalescent COVID-19.

The chain employs TRBV7-2 and TRBJ2-3, with TRBD2 identical over 8 bases. Germline V gene sequence: CDR1 SGHTA, CDR2 FQGNSA. This CDR3 is built from 14 residues. V shed 2 bases, J shed 6 bases, and the junction held 4 bases outside the gene matches. The CDR3 DNA reads as TGTGCCAGCAGCTTACTGAGCGGGGGCGATACGCAGTATTTT. Amino acids: CASSLLSGGDTQYF.

V and J are TRBV7-2 and TRBJ1-1, with 9 bases fitting TRBD1. CDR1 is SGHTA and CDR2 is FQGNSA in the germline V gene. The CDR3 spans 16 residues. The J segment lost 5 bases and the V segment lost 1 base, leaving 8 bases of the junction unmatched. The CDR3 DNA reads TGTGCCAGCAGCTTAGAGGGGGACAGGGCGGGGACTGAAGCTTTCTTT. Its translation is CASSLEGDRAGTEAFF.

The J gene is TRBJ1-2, the V gene TRBV19, with TRBD1 matching over 9 bases. Germline V gene sequence: CDR1 LNHDA, CDR2 SQIVND (reference sequence). V shed 5 bases, J shed 6 bases, and the junction held 4 bases outside the gene matches. CDR3 length equals 13 residues. CDR3 DNA: TGTGCCAGTAGTCCCACAGGGGGCGATGGCTACACCTTC. Translated, it gives CASSPTGGDGYTF.

This sequence joins TRBV7-6 and TRBJ1-2; 7 bases line up with TRBD1. Trimming at V came to 1 base and at J to 2 bases, leaving 7 bases not matched to a gene. There are 16 residues in the CDR3. Looked up from germline, CDR1 is SGHVS and CDR2 is FNYEAQ. CDR3 sequence reads: CASSLGGGTANYGYTF. CDR3 DNA sequence: TGTGCCAGCAGCTTAGGAGGGGGCACCGCAAACTATGGCTACACCTTC. Complete variable domain (other parts from reference TRBV7-6 and TRBJ1-2): GAGVSQSPRYKVTKRGQDVALRCDPISGHVSLYWYRQALGQGPEFLTYFNYEAQQDKSGLPNDRFSAERPEGSISTLTIQRTEQRDSAMYRCASSLGGGTANYGYTFGSGTRLTVV.

The J gene is TRBJ1-2, the V gene TRBV7-9; D remains unclear. There are 12 residues in the CDR3. Trimming left V 3 bases short and J 7 bases short, with 9 bases between. CDR1 and CDR2 (germline): SEHNR, FQNEAQ (reference sequence). The CDR3 DNA sequence: TGTGCCAGCAGCTTTGATCAACTTGGCTACACCTTC. It translates to CASSFDQLGYTF.

This chain joins TRBV5-1 and TRBJ1-2; 9 bases line up with TRBD1. Germline CDR1 SGHRS, CDR2 YFSETQ. The CDR3 covers 15 residues. Unmatched junction bases numbered 7, after V lost 3 bases and J lost 4 bases. CDR3 nucleotide sequence: TGCGCCAGCAGCTCCGGGACAGGGATCATCTATGGCTACACCTTC. It yields the protein CASSSGTGIIYGYTF.

The chain couples TRBV5-1 to TRBJ2-7, with D perhaps matching TRBD2 (6 bases). There are 15 residues in the CDR3. The V end lost 1 base, the J end lost 3 bases, and 14 bases lay between the germline ends. Germline loops: CDR1 SGHRS, CDR2 YFSETQ. The CDR3 DNA is TGCGCCAGCAGCTTGCTGGGGGACTTTGGCTACGAGCAGTACTTC. Encoded protein: CASSLLGDFGYEQYF.

V is TRBV19 and J is TRBJ2-2; perhaps TRBD1 as D (6 bases). Germline V gene lookup returns CDR1 LNHDA and CDR2 SQIVND (reference sequence). V was clipped by 7 bases and J by 1 base, with 16 bases between them. The CDR3 is 16 amino acids. This CDR3 reads CASNNLRDKNTGELFF. CDR3 nucleotides: TGTGCCAGTAATAATCTCCGGGACAAGAACACCGGGGAGCTGTTTTTT.

This chain joins TRBV6-5 and TRBJ2-4; a weak D match, TRBD2 (5 bases). Trimming left V 5 bases short and J 9 bases short, with 20 bases between. The CDR3 totals 15 residues. Germline assignment: CDR1 MNHEY and CDR2 SVGAGI. Written as DNA, the CDR3 is TGTGCCAGCAGTACCGAGGGCGCGGGTAGTAGCATTCAGTACTTC. The encoded protein is CASSTEGAGSSIQYF.

The chain combines TRBV15 with TRBJ1-4; TRBD1 might be the D (6 bases). The V end was cut by 1 base, the J end by 8 bases, with 17 bases between. This CDR3 spans 16 amino acids. Germline V gene sequence: CDR1 LNHNV, CDR2 YYDKDF (reference sequence). The CDR3, as DNA: TGTGCCACCAGCAGAGCCAGGACAGCGAGAGAAGAAAAACTGTTTTTT. Its protein product is CATSRARTAREEKLFF. Supplemented by reference TRBV15 and TRBJ1-4, the full variable domain reads DAMVIQNPRYQVTQFGKPVTLSCSQTLNHNVMYWYQQKSSQAPKLLFHYYDKDFNNEADTPDNFQSRRPNTSFCFLDIRSPGLGDTAMYLCATSRARTAREEKLFFGSGTQLSVL.

This chain connects TRBV3-1 (or the pseudogene TRBV3-2) to TRBJ2-3; 8 bases are shared with TRBD1. The CDR3 runs to 17 residues. Germline V gives CDR1 LGHDT, CDR2 YNNKEL (reference sequence). V dropped 4 bases and J dropped 1; count of bases not matched to a gene: 10. CDR3 loop: CASSPWGTGGGTDTQYF. The CDR3 coding sequence is TGTGCCAGCAGCCCATGGGGGACAGGAGGGGGCACAGATACGCAGTATTTT.

This clone has only one observation. The chain links TRBV6-4 to TRBJ2-3, with D perhaps matching TRBD1 (6 bases). Germline V CDR1 and CDR2: MRHNA, SNTAGT. Trimming shortened V by 2 bases and J by 8 bases, and 11 bases separated the two germline ends. The CDR3 sequence is 13 residues long. CDR3 nucleotide sequence: TGTGCCAGCAGTGACCTACAGGGAGTTACGCAGTATTTT. This encodes CASSDLQGVTQYF.

The chain recombines TRBV11-2 with TRBJ1-1; no firm D call. The CDR3 has 15 residues. CDR1 and CDR2 from the germline V gene are SGHAT and FQNNGV. V was clipped by 4 bases and J by 1 base, with 13 bases between them. CDR3 residues: CASSSSPGENTEAFF. The CDR3 DNA reads TGTGCCAGCAGCTCCTCCCCCGGGGAGAACACTGAAGCTTTCTTT. The full variable domain, its missing parts supplied by reference TRBV11-2 and TRBJ1-1, is EAGVAQSPRYKIIEKRQSVAFWCNPISGHATLYWYQQILGQGPKLLIQFQNNGVVDDSQLPKDRFSAERLKGVDSTLKIQPAKLEDSAVYLCASSSSPGENTEAFFGQGTRLTVV.

This chain uses TRBV11-2 with TRBJ1-1; possibly TRBD1 for D (5 bases). V was pared by 2 bases and J by 2 bases, with 12 bases between. The length of the CDR3 is 15 residues. Germline CDR1 SGHAT, CDR2 FQNNGV. Here the CDR3 reads CASSLRGTFNTEAFF. CDR3 coding DNA: TGTGCCAGCAGCTTAAGGGGTACGTTTAACACTGAAGCTTTCTTT.

The chain recombines TRBV19 with TRBJ1-2; tentative D call: TRBD1 (6 bases). CDR3 size: 15 residues. The germline CDR1 and CDR2 sequences are LNHDA and SQIVND (reference sequence). The V end lost 7 bases, the J end lost 2 bases, and 17 bases lay between the germline ends. The CDR3 spells CASIALGAQNYGYTF. The CDR3 coding sequence is TGTGCCAGTATCGCCTTGGGGGCTCAGAACTATGGCTACACCTTC.

The chain is built from TRBV6-5 and TRBJ2-1, with no clear D. With 5 bases removed from V and 3 bases from J, the gap between germline ends came to 11 bases. In germline, CDR1 is MNHEY, CDR2 SVGAGI. This CDR3 is 14 amino acids long. In DNA, the CDR3 is TGTGCCAGCAGTCGGGTGGAGAACTACAATGAGCAGTTCTTC. This translates into CASSRVENYNEQFF.

V is TRBV6-5 and J is TRBJ2-7; no firm D call. There are 13 residues in the CDR3. Trimming took off 6 bases at V and 4 bases at J, with 13 bases between the two ends. Germline V gene lookup returns CDR1 MNHEY and CDR2 SVGAGI. The CDR3 sequence is CASRPGSLYEQYF. CDR3 in DNA: TGTGCCAGCAGGCCCGGGTCCCTTTACGAGCAGTACTTC.

This clone occurred once. This chain joins TRBV7-2 and TRBJ1-1, with 9 positions matching TRBD1. CDR1 SGHTA and CDR2 FQGNSA come from the germline V gene. This CDR3 contains 17 residues. The J segment lost 2 bases and the V segment lost 1 base, leaving 8 bases of the junction unmatched. The CDR3 bases are TGTGCCAGCAGCTTAGTGTCCGGACAGGGGATTAACACTGAAGCTTTCTTT. Its translation is CASSLVSGQGINTEAFF.

The V and J genes are TRBV28 and TRBJ2-2, with D tentatively TRBD2 (5 bases). Germline loops: CDR1 MDHEN, CDR2 SYDVKM. The CDR3 is made up of 15 amino acids. Trimming pared 7 bases from V and 4 bases from J, leaving 16 bases between. CDR3: CASTRGGRGTGELFF. The CDR3 DNA reads as TGTGCCAGCACCCGGGGTGGTCGTGGCACCGGGGAGCTGTTTTTT.

V is TRBV29-1 and J is TRBJ2-2, with a weak D call TRBD1 (6 bases). Per the germline V gene, CDR1 is SQVTM and CDR2 is ANQGSEA. The CDR3 covers 15 residues. V was pared by 5 bases and J by 3 bases, with 16 bases between. The CDR3 protein is CSVPQGERYTGELFF. The CDR3 nucleotides read TGCAGCGTTCCACAGGGAGAGAGGTACACCGGGGAGCTGTTTTTT.

The chain couples TRBV4-3 to TRBJ1-1; 8 bases are shared with TRBD1. CDR3 size: 17 residues. Trimming cost V 4 bases and J 5 bases; bases outside gene matches: 15. Germline V gene sequence: CDR1 LGHNA, CDR2 YSLEER. In nucleotides, the CDR3 is TGCGCCAGCAGCCGATCCACAGGGGGGCATGATAAAACTGAAGCTTTCTTT. Its protein is CASSRSTGGHDKTEAFF.

The chain has TRBV7-3 and TRBJ1-2; 7 nucleotides match TRBD1. The germline gives CDR1 SGHTA, CDR2 FQGTGA. The CDR3 length is 14 residues. The trim removed 5 bases at V and 5 bases at J, leaving 8 bases unmatched. The CDR3 sequence is CASSPRTGVYGYTF. The CDR3 DNA is TGTGCCAGCAGCCCTCGCACAGGGGTATATGGCTACACCTTC. The complete variable domain, with remaining parts taken from reference TRBV7-3 and TRBJ1-2, reads GAGVSQTPSNKVTEKGKYVELRCDPISGHTALYWYRQSLGQGPEFLIYFQGTGAADDSGLPNDRFFAVRPEGSVSTLKIQRTERGDSAVYLCASSPRTGVYGYTFGSGTRLTVV.